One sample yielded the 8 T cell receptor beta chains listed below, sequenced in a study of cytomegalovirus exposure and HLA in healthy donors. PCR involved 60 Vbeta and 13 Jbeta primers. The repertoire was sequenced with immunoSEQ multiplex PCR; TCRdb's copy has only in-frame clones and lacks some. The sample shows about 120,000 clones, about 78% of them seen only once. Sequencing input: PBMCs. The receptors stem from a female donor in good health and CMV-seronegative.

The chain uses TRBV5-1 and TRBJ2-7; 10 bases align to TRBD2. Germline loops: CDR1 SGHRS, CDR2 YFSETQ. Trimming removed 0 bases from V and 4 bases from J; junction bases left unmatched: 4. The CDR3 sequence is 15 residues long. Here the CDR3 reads CASSLERGGPYEQYF. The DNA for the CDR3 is TGCGCCAGCAGCTTGGAGCGGGGGGGCCCATACGAGCAGTACTTC.

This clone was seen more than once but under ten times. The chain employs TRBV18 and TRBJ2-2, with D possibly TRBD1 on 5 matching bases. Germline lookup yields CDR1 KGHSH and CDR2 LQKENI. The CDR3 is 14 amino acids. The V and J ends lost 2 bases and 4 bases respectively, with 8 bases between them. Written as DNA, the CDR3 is TGTGCCAGCTCACCAGACAGATCCACCGGGGAGCTGTTTTTT. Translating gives CASSPDRSTGELFF.

The CDR3 DNA reads TGTGCCAGCAGCTTGGCGGGACGACCGGGGGATACGCAGTATTTT. It specifies CASSLAGRPGDTQYF. The V and J genes are TRBV11-2 and TRBJ2-3, with a weak D call TRBD2 (6 bases). The CDR3 extends over 15 amino acids. Germline V gives CDR1 SGHAT, CDR2 FQNNGV. The V end lost 3 bases, the J end lost 6 bases, and 16 bases lay between the germline ends.

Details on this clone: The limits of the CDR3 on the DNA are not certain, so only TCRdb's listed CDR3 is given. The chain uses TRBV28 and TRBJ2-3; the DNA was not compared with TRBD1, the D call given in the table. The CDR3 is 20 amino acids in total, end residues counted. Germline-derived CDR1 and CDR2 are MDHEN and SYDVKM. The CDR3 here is CASSLTGTGRESDPQIRSIF.

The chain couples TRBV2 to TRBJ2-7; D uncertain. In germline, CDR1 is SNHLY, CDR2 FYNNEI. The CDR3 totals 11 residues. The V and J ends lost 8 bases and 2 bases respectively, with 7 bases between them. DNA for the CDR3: TGTGCCAGCCAAGCTGCCTACGAGCAGTACTTC. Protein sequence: CASQAAYEQYF. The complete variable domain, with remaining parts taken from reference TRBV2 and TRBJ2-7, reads EPEVTQTPSHQVTQMGQEVILRCVPISNHLYFYWYRQILGQKVEFLVSFYNNEISEKSEIFDDQFSVERPDGSNFTLKIRSTKLEDSAMYFCASQAAYEQYFGPGTRLTVT.

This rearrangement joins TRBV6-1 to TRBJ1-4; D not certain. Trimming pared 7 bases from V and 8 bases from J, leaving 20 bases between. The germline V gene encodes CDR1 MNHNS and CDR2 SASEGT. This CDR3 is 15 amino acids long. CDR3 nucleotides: TGTGCCAGCACTGAGACAACAATGCCGATGGAAAAACTGTTTTTT. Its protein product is CASTETTMPMEKLFF.

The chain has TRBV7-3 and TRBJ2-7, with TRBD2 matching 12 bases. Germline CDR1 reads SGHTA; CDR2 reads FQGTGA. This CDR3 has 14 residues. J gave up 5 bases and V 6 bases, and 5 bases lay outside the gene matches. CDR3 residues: CASSSSGRADEQYF. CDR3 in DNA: TGTGCCAGCAGTTCTAGCGGGAGGGCCGACGAGCAGTACTTC.

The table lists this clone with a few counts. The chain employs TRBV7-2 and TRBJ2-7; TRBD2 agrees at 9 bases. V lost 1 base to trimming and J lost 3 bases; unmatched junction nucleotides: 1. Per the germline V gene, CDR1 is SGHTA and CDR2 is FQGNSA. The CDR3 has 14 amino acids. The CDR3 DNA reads TGTGCCAGCAGCTTAGGGCGGGGGGGCTACGAGCAGTACTTC. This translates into CASSLGRGGYEQYF.